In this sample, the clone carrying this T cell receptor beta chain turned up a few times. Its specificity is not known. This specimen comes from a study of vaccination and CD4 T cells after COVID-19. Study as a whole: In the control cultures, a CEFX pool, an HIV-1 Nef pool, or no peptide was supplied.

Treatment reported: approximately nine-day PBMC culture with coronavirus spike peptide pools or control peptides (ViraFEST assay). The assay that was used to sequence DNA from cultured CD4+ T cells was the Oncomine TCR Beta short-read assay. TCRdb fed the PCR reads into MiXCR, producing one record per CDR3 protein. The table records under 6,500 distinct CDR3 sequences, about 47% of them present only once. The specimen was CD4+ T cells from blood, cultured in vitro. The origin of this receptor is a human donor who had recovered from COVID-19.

The CDR3 DNA sequence: TGTGCCAGCACAGGGGAACGCAATCAGCCCCAGCATTTT. It specifies CASTGERNQPQHF. The chain combines TRBV6-1 with TRBJ1-5; perhaps TRBD1 as D (6 bases). V dropped 7 bases and J dropped 2 bases, with 9 bases sitting between them. The germline gives CDR1 MNHNS, CDR2 SASEGT. The CDR3 extends over 13 amino acids.